Sequencing of this TCR beta chain was carried out in a study of control samples from healthy donors and cancer patients. The CDR3 contains 16 residues. CDR1 is SGDLS, CDR2 YYNGEE, per germline. Deletions cut 4 bases from V and 0 bases from J, with 14 bases between. This clone was found once. Sequencing was performed with immunoSEQ multiplex PCR; in TCRdb, only in-frame clones are kept and a portion is missing. The sample includes about 120,000 clones, 75% to 95% seen only once; the top ten take 2% to 3%. The sequenced sample consisted of blood. This sequence was found in a man aged 35 to 55 in good health. V is TRBV9 and J is TRBJ1-3; weak D call: TRBD1 (6 bases). CDR3 sequence: CASSLTGFPSGNTIYF. The CDR3 bases are TGTGCCAGCAGCTTGACAGGCTTCCCCTCTGGAAACACCATATATTTT.